The 21 T cell receptor beta chains below come from one sample, sequenced in a study of blood T cells in healthy people across ages. Sample-barcoded 5' priming and a J-beta primer mix drove a second PCR of roughly 7 to 11 cycles. MiXCR, applied by TCRdb to the 5' RACE reads, yields one record per CDR3 protein. The sample consists of 650,000 to 950,000 distinct CDR3 sequences, 40% to 50% of them appearing once. Sample: blood. The receptor set was obtained from a man aged 55 to 69 in good health.

This clonotype was seen a handful of times. The chain combines TRBV6-5 with TRBJ2-7; TRBD1 aligns across 9 bases. Germline CDR1 and CDR2: MNHEY and SVGAGI. This CDR3 has 19 residues. Trimming cost V 0 bases and J 5 bases; bases outside gene matches: 17. CDR3 loop: CASSYSKGQGYKLLHEQYF. The CDR3 DNA reads TGTGCCAGCAGTTACTCGAAGGGACAGGGCTACAAACTCCTTCACGAGCAGTACTTC.

This clonotype was counted a single time. The V and J genes are TRBV9 and TRBJ2-7; 10 bases map to TRBD2. Gene TRBJ2-5 matches the end of the DNA better, so the J call may be wrong. CDR1 and CDR2 from the germline V gene are SGDLS and YYNGEE. This CDR3 is built from 16 residues. The CDR3 bases are TGTGCCAGCAGCGTAGGCCCGGGACTAGCGTCGGAGACCCAGTACTTC. As protein: CASSVGPGLASETQYF.

On this clonotype: A much bigger clone sits one base away, suggesting this may be a read error. The CDR3 region has the DNA TGTGCCAGCAGCATTAACAGGGACTCCCACGAGCAGTACTTC. Its protein is CASSINRDSHEQYF. The chain is built from TRBV7-9 and TRBJ2-7; D is perhaps TRBD1 or TRBD2 (6 bases each). The CDR3 is 14 residues long. From germline, CDR1 is SEHNR and CDR2 FQNEAQ (reference sequence).

CDR3 in DNA: TGTGCCATCAGCAGTCCCGGGACAGGCTCAGTAGAGACCCAGTACTTC. It codes for CAISSPGTGSVETQYF. The rearrangement joins TRBV10-3 to TRBJ2-5, with 8 bases identical to TRBD1. In germline, CDR1 is ENHRY, CDR2 SYGVKD. This CDR3 is built from 16 residues. J was trimmed by 4 bases and V by 6 bases; bases with no gene match: 13.

This clonotype was picked up a small number of times. The chain combines TRBV20-1 with TRBJ2-5; 11 bases fit TRBD2. CDR1 DFQATT and CDR2 SNEGSKA come from the germline V gene (reference sequence). The trim removed 1 base at V and 5 bases at J, leaving 0 bases unmatched. The CDR3 loop spans 13 amino acids. For the CDR3, the DNA is TGCAGTGCTAGAGTAGCGGGGGGGGAGACCCAGTACTTC. As protein: CSARVAGGETQYF.

J is TRBJ2-3 and V is TRBV11-2; 7 nucleotides align to TRBD1. CDR3 length: 15 residues. Germline CDR1 SGHAT, CDR2 FQNNGV. V trimming: 5 bases; J trimming: 3 bases; junction bases outside the gene matches: 8. CDR3 sequence (DNA): TGTGCCAGCAGCAAATACAGGGGAATGACAGATACGCAGTATTTT. Its protein product is CASSKYRGMTDTQYF. Full variable domain (outside the CDR3, taken from reference TRBV11-2 and TRBJ2-3): EAGVAQSPRYKIIEKRQSVAFWCNPISGHATLYWYQQILGQGPKLLIQFQNNGVVDDSQLPKDRFSAERLKGVDSTLKIQPAKLEDSAVYLCASSKYRGMTDTQYFGPGTRLTVL.

This clonotype was counted between two and nine times. The chain is built from TRBV7-2 and TRBJ2-7; unclear D gene. Germline V gives CDR1 SGHTA, CDR2 FQGNSA. Trimming removed 5 bases from V and 0 bases from J, with 14 bases in between. The CDR3 extends over 15 amino acids. The DNA of the CDR3 is TGTGCCAGCAGCGGCCGGGTATCCCCCTCCTACGAGCAGTACTTC. Translating it yields CASSGRVSPSYEQYF.

The chain employs TRBV11-3 and TRBJ2-1; D is perhaps TRBD2 (5 bases). V was pared by 3 bases and J by 9 bases, with 15 bases between. Looked up from germline, CDR1 is SGHNT and CDR2 is YENEEA. This CDR3 is 14 amino acids long. CDR3 region: CASSLGRGSVEQFF. Written as DNA, the CDR3 is TGTGCCAGCAGCTTGGGGAGAGGTTCAGTTGAGCAGTTCTTC.

In its sample, this clonotype was seen a few times. This chain connects TRBV12-3 or TRBV12-4 to TRBJ1-2; D unclear. This CDR3 comprises 13 residues. V gave up 5 bases and J gave up 5 bases, with 12 bases separating them. In DNA form, the CDR3 reads TGTGCCAGCAGTCTCCCCGCGGGGTATGGCTACACCTTC. Its protein product is CASSLPAGYGYTF.

The J gene is TRBJ2-1, the V gene TRBV20-1, with a tentative D call TRBD2 (6 bases). In germline, CDR1 is DFQATT, CDR2 SNEGSKA (reference sequence). Trimming pared 0 bases from V and 4 bases from J, leaving 13 bases between. The CDR3 is made up of 15 amino acids. Here the CDR3 DNA reads TGCAGTGCTAGAGAACCCCCGACTAGTTACAATGAGCAGTTCTTC. Translation gives CSAREPPTSYNEQFF.

This chain's CDR3 is CAWSVLAGGWGTGELFF. The CDR3 bases are TGTGCCTGGAGTGTCCTAGCGGGGGGTTGGGGCACCGGGGAGCTGTTTTTT. The V gene is TRBV30, the J gene TRBJ2-2; 11 nucleotides agree with TRBD2. Germline CDR1 is GTSNPN and CDR2 is SVGIG (reference sequence). There are 17 residues in the CDR3. V was pared by 0 bases and J by 4 bases, with 7 bases of the junction left unmatched.

This chain links TRBV29-1 with TRBJ1-2; 7 positions agree with TRBD1. Germline V CDR1 and CDR2: SQVTM, ANQGSEA. V lost 3 bases and J lost 0; bases outside the gene matches: 1. This CDR3 is 13 amino acids long. The CDR3: CSVDRGSNYGYTF. DNA of the CDR3: TGCAGCGTTGACAGGGGGTCTAACTATGGCTACACCTTC.

This sequence joins TRBV28 and TRBJ1-4, with D possibly matching TRBD1 (6 bases). V lost 7 bases and J 8 bases, leaving 11 bases between the germline ends. This CDR3 is 12 amino acids long. Germline V gives CDR1 MDHEN, CDR2 SYDVKM. The CDR3 loop reads CASTRGGEKLFF. DNA for the CDR3: TGTGCCAGCACCAGGGGTGGGGAAAAACTGTTTTTT.

V gene TRBV7-3 combines with J gene TRBJ2-7, with unresolved D. Between the trimmed V and J ends, which lost 5 bases and 0 bases, there was a span of 20 bases. This CDR3 has 17 amino acids. Germline lookup yields CDR1 SGHTA and CDR2 FQGTGA. The CDR3 DNA is TGTGCCAGCAGCGGATCTGACACCCACATAAGCTCCTACGAGCAGTACTTC. This codes for CASSGSDTHISSYEQYF. Using reference TRBV7-3 and TRBJ2-7 for the parts outside the CDR3, the full variable domain is GAGVSQTPSNKVTEKGKYVELRCDPISGHTALYWYRQSLGQGPEFLIYFQGTGAADDSGLPNDRFFAVRPEGSVSTLKIQRTERGDSAVYLCASSGSDTHISSYEQYFGPGTRLTVT.

This chain joins TRBV4-1 and TRBJ2-5; unclear D gene. Trimming removed 3 bases from V and 3 bases from J, with 14 bases in between. The CDR3 loop spans 15 amino acids. In germline, CDR1 is MGHRA, CDR2 YSYEKL. The CDR3 DNA reads TGCGCCAGCAGCCAGAGCCAGAATTCTAAAGAGACCCAGTACTTC. Translation: CASSQSQNSKETQYF.

The sample holds many counts of this clonotype. The chain is built from TRBV12-3 or TRBV12-4 and TRBJ2-5; the D is unclear. Trimming pared 6 bases from V and 7 bases from J, leaving 12 bases between. The CDR3 is 12 amino acids. CDR3 protein: CASSPTGGTQYF. As DNA, the CDR3 is TGTGCCAGCAGCCCCACTGGCGGGACCCAGTACTTC.

The chain has TRBV7-8 and TRBJ2-7; D not resolved. The J call is in doubt because the DNA end fits TRBJ2-5 better. CDR1 is SGHVS, CDR2 FQNEAQ, per germline. The CDR3 extends over 16 amino acids. The CDR3 DNA is TGTGCCAGCAGCTTATTGCGGAAGCCATCCCAAGAGACCCAGTACTTC. Translating gives CASSLLRKPSQETQYF.

J is TRBJ1-1 and V is TRBV3-1; D may be TRBD1 (5 bases). V dropped 2 bases and J dropped 11 bases, with 12 bases sitting between them. Germline-derived CDR1 and CDR2 are LGHDT and YNNKEL (reference sequence). This CDR3 comprises 12 residues. DNA for the CDR3: TGTGCCAGCAGCCAACGTGGGAAGGGGGCTTTCTTT. It codes for CASSQRGKGAFF.

This chain uses TRBV3-1 with TRBJ2-5; the D gene is possibly TRBD2 (6 bases). Trimming removed 5 bases at V and 11 bases at J, with 18 bases between. The CDR3 is 13 amino acids. Germline assignment: CDR1 LGHDT and CDR2 YNNKEL (reference sequence). The CDR3 coding sequence is TGTGCCAGCAGCAACGGGGGAAACAATGAGCAGTACTTC. This gives the protein CASSNGGNNEQYF.

There are a few counts of this clonotype. The chain carries TRBV5-1 and TRBJ2-5; no reliable D call. The CDR3 covers 17 residues. V dropped 5 bases and J dropped 3 bases, with 23 bases sitting between them. Germline lookup yields CDR1 SGHRS and CDR2 YFSETQ. The CDR3 DNA sequence: TGCGCCAGCAGTTGGGAAGCTAATGCCCCGAGAAAAGAGACCCAGTACTTC. Amino acid sequence: CASSWEANAPRKETQYF.

J is TRBJ2-1 and V is TRBV20-1; tentatively, D is TRBD1 (6 bases). CDR1 is DFQATT, CDR2 SNEGSKA, per germline (reference sequence). The CDR3 consists of 13 residues. The ends were cut back, 6 bases at V and 1 base at J, with 10 bases in the middle. The DNA of the CDR3 is TGCAGTGCCCAGAGGGGGTCCTACAATGAGCAGTTCTTC. This translates into CSAQRGSYNEQFF.